Listed below are T cell receptor beta chains from one sample, sequenced in a study of tumor-infiltrating lymphocytes in glioblastoma multiforme. TCRdb reanalysed the multiplex PCR reads using MiXCR and keeps one entry per CDR3 protein. The table records approximately 16,000 distinct CDR3 sequences, about 69% of them present only once. Sequencing was done on a sample of brain tumor tissue. All receptors come from a male donor with glioblastoma. Both conserved end residues are part of each CDR3.

J: TRBJ2-3
V: TRBV11-2
CDR3: CASSLDPANINTYTQYF

J: TRBJ1-1
V: TRBV4-1
CDR3: CASGQEISTEAFF

J: TRBJ1-3
V: TRBV28
CDR3: CASSFGGLGNIIYF

J: TRBJ1-2
V: TRBV29-1
CDR3: CGVGKGNYGYTF

J: TRBJ2-1
V: TRBV6-6
CDR3: CASCTNPRLASNEQLF

J: TRBJ1-6
V: TRBV20-1
CDR3: CSAGQGQGNSPLHF

J: TRBJ2-2
V: TRBV11-2
CDR3: CASTPLFGQGLAVNIGEMFF

J: TRBJ2-1
V: TRBV29-1
CDR3: CSVLGLAGVYEQFF

J: TRBJ2-2
V: TRBV14
CDR3: CASSPLGGANTGELFF

J: TRBJ2-7
V: TRBV7-8
CDR3: CASSATGLGTAYDQYF

J: TRBJ2-1
V: TRBV11-1
CDR3: CASSQTSGRPHPAYNEQLF

J: TRBJ2-7
V: TRBV11-1
CDR3: CISSGQAREQYF

J: TRBJ1-6
V: TRBV20-1
CDR3: CSARGRGPVSSPLHF

J: TRBJ1-2
V: TRBV20-1
CDR3: CSARRGQGNTPYYGYTF

J: TRBJ1-1
V: TRBV11-2
CDR3: CASMRMRGQNTEAFF

J: TRBJ1-4
V: TRBV5-1
CDR3: CASSLEVQPNEKLFF

J: TRBJ2-2
V: TRBV6-1
CDR3: CASSEGAGGAGELFF

J: TRBJ2-3
V: TRBV7-3
CDR3: CASSLRKVYRAGGRTDTQYF

J: TRBJ2-1
V: TRBV2
CDR3: CASSETGTGRNNEQFF

J: TRBJ2-7
V: TRBV11-2
CDR3: CASSPHVTHEQYF

J: TRBJ2-1
V: TRBV25-1
CDR3: CVSSFNNEQFF

J: TRBJ1-2
V: TRBV4-1
CDR3: CASGQDRYRGNYGYTF

J: TRBJ1-2
V: TRBV12-3/TRBV12-4
CDR3: CASRAGGGYTF

J: TRBJ2-7
V: TRBV11-2
CDR3: CASGLGYEQYF

J: TRBJ1-1
V: TRBV20-1
CDR3: CNAPKVLNTEAFF

J: TRBJ1-1
V: TRBV4-1
CDR3: CASSQDWGAAIEAFF

J: TRBJ2-7
V: TRBV6-1
CDR3: CASSENRPTYEQYF

J: TRBJ1-2
V: TRBV4-1
CDR3: CASSQGRYRSNYDYTF

J: TRBJ2-3
V: TRBV11-1
CDR3: CASILGLSGSTYTQYF